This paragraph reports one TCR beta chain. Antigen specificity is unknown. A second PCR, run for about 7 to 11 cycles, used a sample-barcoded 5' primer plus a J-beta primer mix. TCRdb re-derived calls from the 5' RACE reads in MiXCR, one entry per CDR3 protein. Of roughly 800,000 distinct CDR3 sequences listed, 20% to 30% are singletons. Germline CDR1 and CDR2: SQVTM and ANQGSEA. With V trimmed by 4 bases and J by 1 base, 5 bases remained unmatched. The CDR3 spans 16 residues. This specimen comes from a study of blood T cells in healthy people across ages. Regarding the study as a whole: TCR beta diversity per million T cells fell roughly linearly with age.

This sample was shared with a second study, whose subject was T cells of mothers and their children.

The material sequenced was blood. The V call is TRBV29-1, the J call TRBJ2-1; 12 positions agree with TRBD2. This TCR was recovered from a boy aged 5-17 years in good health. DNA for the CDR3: TGCAGCGTTGGGCGGCTAGCGGGGGGGTCCTACAATGAGCAGTTCTTC. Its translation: CSVGRLAGGSYNEQFF.